The 15 T cell receptor beta chains below come from one sample, sequenced in a study of blood T cell repertoires in COVID-19 (dated by TCRdb to between 2020 and 2021). Library method: the immunoSEQ multiplex PCR assay. This is the immuneACCESS table as TCRdb keeps it, with only in-frame sequences that have V and J called. A part of the clones is gone; compared with another copy, unresolved V genes explain less than half, and the rest is unexplained. The sample table records approximately 230,000 clones; about 86% of these occur just once. Jointly, the top ten make up about 8.9% of the sample. Sequencing used peripheral blood. The source of these receptors is an elderly man with acute or convalescent COVID-19.

This chain joins TRBV18 and TRBJ1-1; D is undetermined. This CDR3 spans 15 amino acids. V lost 3 bases to trimming and J lost 1 base, with 12 bases between them. Germline loops: CDR1 KGHSH, CDR2 LQKENI. CDR3 loop: CASSPVGLRNTEAFF. CDR3 nucleotide sequence: TGTGCCAGCTCACCGGTGGGCTTAAGGAACACTGAAGCTTTCTTT.

The gene calls are TRBV11-3 and TRBJ2-1; no definite D call. Germline-derived CDR1 and CDR2 are SGHNT and YENEEA. V was clipped by 5 bases and J by 0 bases, with 5 bases between them. The CDR3 runs to 13 residues. CDR3 protein: CASSLSSYNEQFF. The CDR3 DNA reads TGTGCCAGCAGCCTTAGCTCCTACAATGAGCAGTTCTTC.

This chain links TRBV5-1 with TRBJ2-2, with D possibly being TRBD1 (8 bases). Trimming took off 4 bases at V and 3 bases at J, with 13 bases between the two ends. This CDR3 is 15 amino acids long. From germline, CDR1 is SGHRS and CDR2 YFSETQ. CDR3 DNA: TGCGCCAGCAGCCGGACAGGGAGGGACACCGGGGAGCTGTTTTTT. This gives the protein CASSRTGRDTGELFF.

This chain uses TRBV6-6 with TRBJ1-5; a possible D gene is TRBD1 (6 bases). Trimming pared 5 bases from V and 4 bases from J, leaving 9 bases between. The CDR3 sequence is 13 residues long. Germline CDR1 reads MNHNY; CDR2 reads SVGAGI (reference sequence). CDR3 nucleotides: TGTGCCAGCAGTGAGCAGGGGAATCAGCCCCAGCATTTT. It specifies CASSEQGNQPQHF.

The chain is built from TRBV28 and TRBJ1-4; D not certain. The CDR3 covers 17 residues. Trimming took 1 base from V and 3 from J, leaving 15 bases between them. Germline CDR1 reads MDHEN; CDR2 reads SYDVKM. CDR3 sequence reads: CASSLSKGGSPNEKLFF. CDR3 nucleotide sequence: TGTGCCAGCAGTTTATCCAAGGGAGGCAGCCCTAATGAAAAACTGTTTTTT.

The V call is TRBV6-6, the J call TRBJ2-1; TRBD2 matches at 16 bases. The CDR3 contains 16 residues. Losses at the gene ends were 6 bases for V and 9 bases for J; bases not matched to a gene: 8. Germline V gene lookup returns CDR1 MNHNY and CDR2 SVGAGI (reference sequence). The CDR3 nucleotides read TGTGCCAGCAGCTCGGGACTAGCGGGAGGGCAGAGTGAGCAGTTCTTC. It translates to CASSSGLAGGQSEQFF.

The rearrangement uses TRBV18 and TRBJ2-1, with 7 bases lining up with TRBD2. The V gene's germline CDR1 is KGHSH and CDR2 LQKENI. J lost 8 bases, V lost 3 bases, and 4 bases had no gene match. This CDR3 is built from 13 residues. CDR3 loop: CASSPREFDEQFF. In DNA, the CDR3 is TGTGCCAGCTCACCGCGGGAGTTCGATGAGCAGTTCTTC.

Here the CDR3 DNA reads TGCGCCAGCAGCCGGGACACGAACACCGGGGAGCTGTTTTTT. This encodes CASSRDTNTGELFF. The chain uses TRBV5-1 and TRBJ2-2; tentatively, D is TRBD1 (6 bases). Germline CDR1 and CDR2: SGHRS and YFSETQ. V dropped 4 bases and J dropped 0 bases, with 7 bases sitting between them. The CDR3 runs to 14 residues.

The chain joins TRBV10-3 to TRBJ1-3; 7 bases align to TRBD1. CDR1 and CDR2 (germline): ENHRY, SYGVKD. V dropped 4 bases and J dropped 1; count of bases not matched to a gene: 4. The CDR3 runs 15 residues. CDR3: CAISGQGVSGNTIYF. In DNA, the CDR3 is TGTGCCATCAGTGGACAGGGAGTTTCTGGAAACACCATATATTTT.

This clone was picked up a small number of times. J is TRBJ1-1 and V is TRBV19; D is unclear. V shed 1 base and J shed 4 bases, with 19 bases lying between them. Germline V gene lookup returns CDR1 LNHDA and CDR2 SQIVND (reference sequence). The CDR3 is 17 residues long. The CDR3 protein is CASSIARVRRPITEAFF. DNA for the CDR3: TGTGCCAGTAGTATAGCTCGGGTGCGTCGCCCCATCACTGAAGCTTTCTTT.

This chain joins TRBV6-1 and TRBJ1-5; TRBD1 might be the D (6 bases). V lost 3 bases, J lost 2 bases, and 17 bases lay in between. Germline values: CDR1 MNHNS, CDR2 SASEGT. CDR3 length equals 17 residues. The CDR3, as DNA: TGTGCCAGCAGTGAGTTTGGGGGCAGGAGTGGCAATCAGCCCCAGCATTTT. Translation gives CASSEFGGRSGNQPQHF.

The rearrangement links TRBV28 to TRBJ1-5; D may be TRBD1 (5 bases). Germline loops: CDR1 MDHEN, CDR2 SYDVKM. Trimming removed 8 bases from V and 8 bases from J, with 22 bases in between. The CDR3 has 15 residues. CDR3 protein: CASHRWRGLGEPQHF. As DNA, the CDR3 is TGTGCCAGCCATAGATGGAGGGGCTTGGGGGAGCCCCAGCATTTT. Supplemented by reference TRBV28 and TRBJ1-5, the full variable domain reads DVKVTQSSRYLVKRTGEKVFLECVQDMDHENMFWYRQDPGLGLRLIYFSYDVKMKEKGDIPEGYSVSREKKERFSLILESASTNQTSMYLCASHRWRGLGEPQHFGDGTRLSIL.

The chain recombines TRBV3-1 (or the pseudogene TRBV3-2) with TRBJ2-3, with D possibly matching TRBD2 (6 bases). The V end lost 1 base, the J end lost 2 bases, and 16 bases lay between the germline ends. Germline assignment: CDR1 LGHDT and CDR2 YNNKEL (reference sequence). This CDR3 region has 17 residues. CDR3 in amino acids: CASSQGTFLANTDTQYF. The CDR3 DNA sequence: TGTGCCAGCAGCCAAGGAACCTTTCTAGCGAACACAGATACGCAGTATTTT.

The chain has TRBV9 and TRBJ2-1; TRBD2 is a possible D gene (5 bases). Trimming left V 0 bases short and J 0 bases short, with 16 bases between. The CDR3 has 18 amino acids. Germline loops: CDR1 SGDLS, CDR2 YYNGEE. CDR3 DNA: TGTGCCAGCAGCGTAGGAGCAGCGGCCTGGAGCTCCTACAATGAGCAGTTCTTC. This codes for CASSVGAAAWSSYNEQFF.

This clone occurred once. The J gene is TRBJ2-1, the V gene TRBV19; 15 bases fit TRBD2. The germline V gene has CDR1 LNHDA and CDR2 SQIVND (reference sequence). The CDR3 consists of 16 residues. J lost 5 bases, V lost 5 bases, and 4 bases had no gene match. Here the CDR3 reads CASSPRTSGRDNEQFF. CDR3 DNA: TGTGCCAGTAGTCCCCGGACTAGCGGGAGGGACAATGAGCAGTTCTTC.